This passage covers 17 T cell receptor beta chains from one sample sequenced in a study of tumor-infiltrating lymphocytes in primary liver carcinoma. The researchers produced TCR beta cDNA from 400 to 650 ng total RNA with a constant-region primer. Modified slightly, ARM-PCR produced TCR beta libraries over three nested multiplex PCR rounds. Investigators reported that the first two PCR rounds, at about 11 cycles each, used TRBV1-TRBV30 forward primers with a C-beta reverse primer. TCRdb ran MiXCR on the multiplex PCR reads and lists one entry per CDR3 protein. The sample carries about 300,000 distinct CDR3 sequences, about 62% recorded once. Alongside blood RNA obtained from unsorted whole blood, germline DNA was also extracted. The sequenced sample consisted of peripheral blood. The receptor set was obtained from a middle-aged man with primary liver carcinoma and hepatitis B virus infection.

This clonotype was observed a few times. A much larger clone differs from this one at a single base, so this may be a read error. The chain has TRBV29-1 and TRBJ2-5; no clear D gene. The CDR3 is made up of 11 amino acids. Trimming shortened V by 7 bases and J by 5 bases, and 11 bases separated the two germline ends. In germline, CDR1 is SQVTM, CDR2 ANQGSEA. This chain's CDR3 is CSGRWHETQYF. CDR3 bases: TGCAGCGGTAGGTGGCATGAGACCCAGTACTTC. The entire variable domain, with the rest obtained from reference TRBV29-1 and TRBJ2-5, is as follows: SAVISQKPSRDICQRGTSLTIQCQVDSQVTMMFWYRQQPGQSLTLIATANQGSEATYESGFVIDKFPISRPNLTFSTLTVSNMSPEDSSIYLCSGRWHETQYFGPGTRLLVL.

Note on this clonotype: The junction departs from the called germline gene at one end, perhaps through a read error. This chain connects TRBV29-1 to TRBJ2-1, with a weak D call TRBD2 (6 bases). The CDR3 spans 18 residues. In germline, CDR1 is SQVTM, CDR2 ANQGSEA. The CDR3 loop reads CSVVASSGSVRHYNEQSF. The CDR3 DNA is TGCAGCGTTGTGGCGAGTAGCGGATCGGTTCGACATTACAATGAGCAGTCCTTC.

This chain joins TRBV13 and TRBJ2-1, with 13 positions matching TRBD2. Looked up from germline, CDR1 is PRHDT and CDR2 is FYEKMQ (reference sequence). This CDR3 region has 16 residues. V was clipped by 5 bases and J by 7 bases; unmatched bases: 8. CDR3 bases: TGTGCCAGCAGCGCCTCGACTAGCGGGAGGTGGAATGAGCAGTTCTTC. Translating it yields CASSASTSGRWNEQFF.

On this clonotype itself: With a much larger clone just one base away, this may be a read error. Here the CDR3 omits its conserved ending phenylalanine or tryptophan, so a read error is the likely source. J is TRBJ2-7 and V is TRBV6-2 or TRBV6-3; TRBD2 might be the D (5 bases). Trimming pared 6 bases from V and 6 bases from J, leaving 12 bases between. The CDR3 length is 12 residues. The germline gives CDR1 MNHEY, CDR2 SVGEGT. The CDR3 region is CASRNGRGEQYS. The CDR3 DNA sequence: TGTGCCAGCAGGAACGGACGGGGCGAGCAGTACTCC.

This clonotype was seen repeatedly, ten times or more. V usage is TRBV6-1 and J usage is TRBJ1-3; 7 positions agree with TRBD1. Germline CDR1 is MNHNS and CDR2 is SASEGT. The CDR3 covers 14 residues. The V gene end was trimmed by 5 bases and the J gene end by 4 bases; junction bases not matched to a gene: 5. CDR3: CASSTGTAGNTIYF. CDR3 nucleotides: TGTGCCAGCAGTACGGGGACAGCCGGAAACACCATATATTTT.

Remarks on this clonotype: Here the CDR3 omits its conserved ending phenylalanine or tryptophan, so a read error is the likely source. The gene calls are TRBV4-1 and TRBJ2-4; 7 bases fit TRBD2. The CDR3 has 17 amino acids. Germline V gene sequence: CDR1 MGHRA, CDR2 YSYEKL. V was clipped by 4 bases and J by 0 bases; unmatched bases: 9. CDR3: CASSPAGGTLAKNIQYL. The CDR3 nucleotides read TGCGCCAGCAGCCCCGCCGGGGGGACTCTAGCCAAAAACATTCAGTACTTA.

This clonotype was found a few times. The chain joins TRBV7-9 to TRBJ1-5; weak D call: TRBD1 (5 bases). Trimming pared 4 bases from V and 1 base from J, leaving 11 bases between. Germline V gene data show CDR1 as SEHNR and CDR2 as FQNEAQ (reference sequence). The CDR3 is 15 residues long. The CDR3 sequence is CASSSSGGSNQPQHF. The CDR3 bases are TGTGCCAGCAGCTCCTCCGGGGGAAGCAATCAGCCCCAGCATTTT.

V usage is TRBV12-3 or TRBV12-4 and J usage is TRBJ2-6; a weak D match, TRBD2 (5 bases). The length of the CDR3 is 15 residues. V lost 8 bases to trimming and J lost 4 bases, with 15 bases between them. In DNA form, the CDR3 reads TGTGCCAGCGGAGATGGGAGCTCCGGGGCCAACGTCCTGACTTTC. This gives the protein CASGDGSSGANVLTF.

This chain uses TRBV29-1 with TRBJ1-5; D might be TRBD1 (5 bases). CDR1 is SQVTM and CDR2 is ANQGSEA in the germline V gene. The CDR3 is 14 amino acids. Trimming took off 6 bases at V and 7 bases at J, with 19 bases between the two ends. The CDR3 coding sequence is TGCAGCGTGGGACCGGTAGTCGGTGGGCAGCCCCAGCATTTT. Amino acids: CSVGPVVGGQPQHF.

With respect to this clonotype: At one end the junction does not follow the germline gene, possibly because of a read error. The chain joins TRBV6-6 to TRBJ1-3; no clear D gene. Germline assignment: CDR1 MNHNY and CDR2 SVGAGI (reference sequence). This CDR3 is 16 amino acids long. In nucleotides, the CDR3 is TGTGCCAGCAGTTACCGACAACCTAGCTCTCGAAACACCATATATTTT. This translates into CASSYRQPSSRNTIYF.

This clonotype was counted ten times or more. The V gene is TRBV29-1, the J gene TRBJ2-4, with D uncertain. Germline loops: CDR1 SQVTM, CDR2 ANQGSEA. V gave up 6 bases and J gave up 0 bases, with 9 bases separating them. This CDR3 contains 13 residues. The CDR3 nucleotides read TGCAGCGTAGCAGACGGAGCCAAAAACATTCAGTACTTC. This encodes CSVADGAKNIQYF. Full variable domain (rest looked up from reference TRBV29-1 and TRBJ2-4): SAVISQKPSRDICQRGTSLTIQCQVDSQVTMMFWYRQQPGQSLTLIATANQGSEATYESGFVIDKFPISRPNLTFSTLTVSNMSPEDSSIYLCSVADGAKNIQYFGAGTRLSVL.

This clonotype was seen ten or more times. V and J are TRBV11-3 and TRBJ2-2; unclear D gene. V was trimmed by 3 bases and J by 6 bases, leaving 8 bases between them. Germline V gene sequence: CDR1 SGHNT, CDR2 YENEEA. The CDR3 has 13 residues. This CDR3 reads CASSFGLAGELFF. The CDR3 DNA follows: TGTGCCAGCAGCTTTGGGTTGGCCGGGGAGCTGTTTTTT.

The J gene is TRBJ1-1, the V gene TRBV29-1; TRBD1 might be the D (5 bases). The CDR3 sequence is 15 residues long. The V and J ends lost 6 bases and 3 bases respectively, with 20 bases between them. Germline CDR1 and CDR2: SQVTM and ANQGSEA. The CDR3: CSVAPGWGMDTEAFF. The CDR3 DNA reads TGCAGCGTCGCCCCTGGCTGGGGGATGGACACTGAAGCTTTCTTT.

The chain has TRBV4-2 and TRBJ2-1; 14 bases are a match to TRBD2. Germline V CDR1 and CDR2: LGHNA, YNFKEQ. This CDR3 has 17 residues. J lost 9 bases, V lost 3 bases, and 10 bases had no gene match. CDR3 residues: CASSHVVVTSGGGEQFF. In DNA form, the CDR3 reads TGTGCCAGCAGCCATGTAGTGGTGACTAGCGGGGGGGGTGAGCAGTTCTTC.

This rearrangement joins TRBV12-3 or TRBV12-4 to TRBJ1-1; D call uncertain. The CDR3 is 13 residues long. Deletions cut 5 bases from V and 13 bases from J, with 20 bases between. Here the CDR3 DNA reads TGTGCCAGCAGTCGAAGAGGGTCCCGTCGTATTTTCTTT. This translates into CASSRRGSRRIFF.

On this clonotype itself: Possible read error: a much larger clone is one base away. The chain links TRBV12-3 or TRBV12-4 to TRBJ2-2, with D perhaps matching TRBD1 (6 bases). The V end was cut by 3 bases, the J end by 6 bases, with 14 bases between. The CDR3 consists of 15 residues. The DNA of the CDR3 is TGTGCCAGCAGTTTGGGTCAGGGGTTGGCCGGGGAGCTGTTTTTT. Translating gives CASSLGQGLAGELFF.

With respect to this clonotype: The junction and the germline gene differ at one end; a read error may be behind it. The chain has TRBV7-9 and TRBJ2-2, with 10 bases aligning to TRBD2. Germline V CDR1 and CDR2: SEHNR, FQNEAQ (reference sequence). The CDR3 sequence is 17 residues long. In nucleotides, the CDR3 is TGTGCCTGCAGCCTGAGGGCTAGCGGGAGTAGGACCGGGGAGCTGTTTTTT. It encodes CACSLRASGSRTGELFF.